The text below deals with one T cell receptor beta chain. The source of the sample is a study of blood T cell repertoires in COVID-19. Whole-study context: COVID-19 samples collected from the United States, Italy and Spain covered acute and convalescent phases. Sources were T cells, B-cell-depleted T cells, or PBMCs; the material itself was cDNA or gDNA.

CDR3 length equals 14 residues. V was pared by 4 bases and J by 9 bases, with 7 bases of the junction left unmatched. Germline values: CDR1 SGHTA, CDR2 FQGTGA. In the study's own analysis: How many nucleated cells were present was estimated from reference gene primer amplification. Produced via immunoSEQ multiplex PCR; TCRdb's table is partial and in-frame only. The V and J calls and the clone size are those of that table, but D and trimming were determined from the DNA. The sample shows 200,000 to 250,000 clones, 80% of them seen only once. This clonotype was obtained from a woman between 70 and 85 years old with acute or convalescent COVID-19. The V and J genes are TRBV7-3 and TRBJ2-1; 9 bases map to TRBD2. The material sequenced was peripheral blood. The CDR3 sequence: CASSSLAGVGEQFF. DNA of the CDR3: TGTGCCAGCAGCTCATTAGCGGGAGTGGGTGAGCAGTTCTTC.